The rows below give T cell receptor beta chains drawn from one sample of a study of identifying expanded T cells in peripheral blood. The assay was immunoSEQ multiplex PCR, and TCRdb's table has in-frame clones only and misses some. The table includes about 85,000 clones, around 89% detected once. The sequenced sample consisted of blood. These receptors were taken from a person aged 18-70 years in good health. CDR3s include the opening cysteine and the closing phenylalanine or tryptophan. Fields, in order: J gene, V gene, clone size, D gene, CDR3 protein, CDR3 DNA. A D gene is named only where the DNA matches it firmly. Clone sizes are given selectively: once, few, many, or a class where the clone is expanded.

j_call: TRBJ2-3; v_call: TRBV7-3; clone_size: NA; d_call: NA; cdr3_aa: CASSKRDLADTQYF; cdr3_nt: TGTGCCAGCAGCAAAAGGGACTTAGCGGATACGCAGTATTTT
j_call: TRBJ2-5; v_call: TRBV29-1; clone_size: NA; d_call: NA; cdr3_aa: CSVAGDQETQYF; cdr3_nt: TGCAGCGTTGCGGGGGACCAAGAGACCCAGTACTTC
j_call: TRBJ1-1; v_call: TRBV6-1; clone_size: NA; d_call: NA; cdr3_aa: CASSEWGGWTEAFF; cdr3_nt: TGTGCCAGCAGTGAATGGGGCGGATGGACTGAAGCTTTCTTT
j_call: TRBJ2-3; v_call: TRBV11-2; clone_size: NA; d_call: NA; cdr3_aa: CASSLLRVDTQYF; cdr3_nt: TGTGCCAGCAGCTTACTTAGGGTAGATACGCAGTATTTT
j_call: TRBJ2-7; v_call: TRBV18; clone_size: NA; d_call: TRBD2; cdr3_aa: CASSAGGGLNEQYF; cdr3_nt: TGTGCCAGCTCTGCGGGGGGGGGCTTGAACGAGCAGTACTTC
j_call: TRBJ2-1; v_call: TRBV11-2; clone_size: NA; d_call: TRBD2; cdr3_aa: CASSLASGLYNEQFF; cdr3_nt: TGTGCCAGCAGCTTAGCTAGCGGGCTCTACAATGAGCAGTTCTTC
j_call: TRBJ2-4; v_call: TRBV5-4; clone_size: NA; d_call: NA; cdr3_aa: CASSQEGTKNIQYF; cdr3_nt: TGTGCCAGCAGCCAAGAGGGGACCAAAAACATTCAGTACTTC
j_call: TRBJ2-1; v_call: TRBV5-8; clone_size: NA; d_call: NA; cdr3_aa: CASSRDRYNEQFF; cdr3_nt: TGTGCCAGCAGCAGGGACCGGTACAATGAGCAGTTCTTC
j_call: TRBJ2-5; v_call: TRBV2; clone_size: NA; d_call: NA; cdr3_aa: CASSDAAEKQETQYF; cdr3_nt: TGTGCCAGCAGTGATGCAGCGGAAAAACAAGAGACCCAGTACTTC
j_call: TRBJ1-5; v_call: TRBV7-8; clone_size: NA; d_call: NA; cdr3_aa: CASSNRDTNQPQHF; cdr3_nt: TGTGCCAGCAGCAACCGGGACACCAATCAGCCCCAGCATTTT
j_call: TRBJ2-7; v_call: TRBV7-6; clone_size: NA; d_call: TRBD1; cdr3_aa: CASSPGDRAYEQYF; cdr3_nt: TGTGCCAGCAGCCCCGGGGACAGGGCTTACGAGCAGTACTTC
j_call: TRBJ2-7; v_call: TRBV29-1; clone_size: NA; d_call: TRBD2; cdr3_aa: CSVEGRGGYHEQYF; cdr3_nt: TGCAGCGTTGAGGGCCGGGGGGGTTACCACGAGCAGTACTTC
j_call: TRBJ2-2; v_call: TRBV7-9; clone_size: NA; d_call: TRBD1; cdr3_aa: CASSHTGQSYTGELFF; cdr3_nt: TGTGCCAGCAGCCATACGGGACAGAGTTACACCGGGGAGCTGTTTTTT
j_call: TRBJ1-1; v_call: TRBV7-9; clone_size: NA; d_call: TRBD1; cdr3_aa: CASNFGGQGSKNTEAFF; cdr3_nt: TGTGCCAGCAACTTCGGGGGACAGGGGTCAAAGAACACTGAAGCTTTCTTT
j_call: TRBJ2-3; v_call: TRBV6-1; clone_size: NA; d_call: TRBD2; cdr3_aa: CASRGRGGTDTQYF; cdr3_nt: TGTGCCAGCAGGGGCCGGGGGGGCACAGATACGCAGTATTTT
j_call: TRBJ2-7; v_call: TRBV5-1; clone_size: NA; d_call: NA; cdr3_aa: CASSLVGASGGSEQYF; cdr3_nt: TGCGCCAGCAGCTTGGTCGGGGCCTCTGGGGGGAGCGAGCAGTACTTC
j_call: TRBJ1-1; v_call: TRBV29-1; clone_size: NA; d_call: NA; cdr3_aa: CSVTNQQLNTEAFF; cdr3_nt: TGCAGCGTTACCAACCAACAGCTGAACACTGAAGCTTTCTTT
j_call: TRBJ1-2; v_call: TRBV21-1; clone_size: once; d_call: NA; cdr3_aa: CASWGRGGYGYTF; cdr3_nt: TGTGCCAGCTGGGGAAGGGGCGGCTATGGCTACACCTTC
j_call: TRBJ2-3; v_call: TRBV27; clone_size: NA; d_call: NA; cdr3_aa: CASRPAGTDTQYF; cdr3_nt: TGTGCCAGCCGTCCAGCGGGCACAGATACGCAGTATTTT